The source of this TCR beta chain is a study of tumor-infiltrating lymphocytes in primary liver carcinoma. This clonotype was observed many times. Co-extraction of both nucleic acids (RNA and DNA) used about 18-34 mg of unsorted bulk tissue. Trimming shortened V by 5 bases and J by 5 bases, and 14 bases separated the two germline ends. Germline V gives CDR1 KGHDR, CDR2 SFDVKD. The CDR3 loop spans 14 amino acids. Production of TCR beta cDNA used roughly 480 ng total RNA together with a constant-region primer. Employing slightly modified ARM-PCR, three nested multiplex PCR rounds were run, and these gave rise to the TCR beta libraries. For around 11 cycles apiece, the opening two PCR rounds ran with TRBV1-TRBV30 forward primers and a C-beta reverse primer. In TCRdb, the multiplex PCR reads were re-called with MiXCR into one record per CDR3 protein. The data contain around 120,000 distinct CDR3 sequences, roughly 75% of them singletons.

Source material: tumor-adjacent normal liver tissue. This receptor was identified in an older woman with primary liver carcinoma and hepatitis B virus infection. The genes are TRBV24-1 and TRBJ2-5, with a weak D call TRBD1 (6 bases). The CDR3 is CATSGHREGETQYF. In DNA, the CDR3 is TGTGCCACCAGTGGGCACAGGGAAGGGGAGACCCAGTACTTC.